The TCR beta chain under discussion was sequenced for a study of cytomegalovirus exposure and HLA in healthy donors. Study-wide points: A later analysis reportedly found fewer N-insertions in an Asian-associated ancestry cluster than the roughly 670-donor mean.

The V gene's germline CDR1 is MGHDK and CDR2 SYGVNS. The CDR3 sequence is 13 residues long. Trimming left V 2 bases short and J 9 bases short, with 11 bases between. The sample holds one count of this clone. Its target is unknown. The PCR was carried out with 60 Vbeta primers and 13 Jbeta primers. The method was immunoSEQ multiplex PCR; TCRdb's version includes in-frame clones alone and lacks a portion of them. The sample carries approximately 110,000 clones, under 85% recorded once. The specimen was PBMCs. This chain connects TRBV25-1 to TRBJ2-4; the D gene is possibly TRBD1 (6 bases). This TCR derives from a man between 25 and 39 years old in good health and CMV-seronegative. In nucleotides, the CDR3 is TGTGCCAGCAGTGAAAGGATCAGGGGCATTCAGTACTTC. Translated: CASSERIRGIQYF.